This entry lists 20 T cell receptor beta chains sequenced from one sample in a study of OX40 agonist ivuxolimab in advanced cancers. Sequenced by immunoSEQ multiplex PCR; TCRdb stores in-frame clones only, minus some. The data hold 130,000 or so clones, with 93% observed a single time. The sample was CD4+ or CD8+ T cells sorted from blood, taken in a trial of the OX40 agonist ivuxolimab. These receptors originate from an adult with an advanced solid tumor such as melanoma, head and neck, liver or kidney cancer.

The CDR3 sequence: CASSQDEPSGEWNSPLHF. DNA of the CDR3: TGCGCCAGCAGCCAAGACGAGCCCTCGGGTGAGTGGAATTCACCCCTCCACTTT. The V and J genes are TRBV4-1 and TRBJ1-6; no clear D. The CDR3 runs 18 residues. Germline assignment: CDR1 MGHRA and CDR2 YSYEKL. The V gene lost 0 bases and the J gene lost 7 bases, with 19 bases spanning the gap.

This clone appeared a few times. This rearrangement joins TRBV7-2 to TRBJ1-5; D gene unclear. V gave up 7 bases and J gave up 0 bases, with 7 bases separating them. Germline V CDR1 and CDR2: SGHTA, FQGNSA. The CDR3 runs to 13 residues. The CDR3 bases are TGTGCCAGCAAAATGAATAGCAATCAGCCCCAGCATTTT. It specifies CASKMNSNQPQHF.

The V call is TRBV7-2, the J call TRBJ2-1; 9 bases are a match to TRBD2. The CDR3 totals 14 residues. CDR1 SGHTA and CDR2 FQGNSA come from the germline V gene. With V trimmed by 5 bases and J by 9 bases, 8 bases remained unmatched. The CDR3 is CASSVETSGIEQFF. CDR3 DNA sequence: TGTGCCAGCAGCGTGGAGACTAGCGGAATTGAGCAGTTCTTC.

This chain links TRBV5-1 with TRBJ2-7; 7 bases line up with TRBD1. CDR1 and CDR2 from the germline V gene are SGHRS and YFSETQ. With 4 bases clipped from V and 6 bases from J, the junction kept 10 bases outside the gene matches. There are 14 residues in the CDR3. CDR3 in amino acids: CASSPGQTLSEQYF. CDR3 DNA sequence: TGCGCCAGCAGCCCGGGACAGACCCTCTCCGAGCAGTACTTC. Full variable domain (rest looked up from reference TRBV5-1 and TRBJ2-7): KAGVTQTPRYLIKTRGQQVTLSCSPISGHRSVSWYQQTPGQGLQFLFEYFSETQRNKGNFPGRFSGRQFSNSRSEMNVSTLELGDSALYLCASSPGQTLSEQYFGPGTRLTVT.

V is TRBV28 and J is TRBJ2-7; D is unresolved. The CDR3 sequence is 11 residues long. Germline-derived CDR1 and CDR2 are MDHEN and SYDVKM. Between the trimmed V and J ends, which lost 7 bases and 4 bases, there was a span of 8 bases. CDR3 in amino acids: CASTLAYEQYF. The CDR3 coding sequence is TGTGCCAGCACCCTTGCTTACGAGCAGTACTTC.

This rearrangement joins TRBV7-8 to TRBJ2-7; 8 bases align to TRBD2. CDR1 is SGHVS, CDR2 FQNEAQ, per germline. This CDR3 contains 14 residues. J lost 2 bases, V lost 1 base, and 1 base had no gene match. CDR3 bases: TGTGCCAGCAGCTTAGTCGGGGGGGCCTACGAGCAGTACTTC. Its protein product is CASSLVGGAYEQYF. The full variable domain, rest sourced from reference TRBV7-8 and TRBJ2-7, is GAGVSQSPRYKVAKRGQDVALRCDPISGHVSLFWYQQALGQGPEFLTYFQNEAQLDKSGLPSDRFFAERPEGSVSTLKIQRTQQEDSAVYLCASSLVGGAYEQYFGPGTRLTVT.

The chain uses TRBV15 and TRBJ2-7; 7 bases line up with TRBD1. Germline V gene lookup returns CDR1 LNHNV and CDR2 YYDKDF (reference sequence). V was clipped by 4 bases and J by 3 bases; unmatched bases: 9. The CDR3 is 15 amino acids. The CDR3, as DNA: TGTGCCACCAGCACGACACAGGGGACCCACTACGAGCAGTACTTC. Its protein product is CATSTTQGTHYEQYF.

The count of this clone is one. The J gene is TRBJ2-1, the V gene TRBV7-3; the match to TRBD2 covers 12 bases. The CDR3 spans 18 residues. The trim removed 1 base at V and 4 bases at J, leaving 8 bases unmatched. Per germline, CDR1 SGHTA and CDR2 FQGTGA. CDR3 coding DNA: TGTGCCAGCAGCTTAATCGCTAGCGGGAGGGCCGAGTACAATGAGCAGTTCTTC. Translation: CASSLIASGRAEYNEQFF.

The chain recombines TRBV28 with TRBJ1-2; the D is unclear. Germline lookup yields CDR1 MDHEN and CDR2 SYDVKM. Trimming removed 9 bases from V and 4 bases from J, with 18 bases in between. The CDR3 consists of 14 residues. For the CDR3, the DNA is TGTGCCAGTATTGTTATAGGACGGGGCTATGGCTACACCTTC. Translation: CASIVIGRGYGYTF.

V usage is TRBV5-5 and J usage is TRBJ2-5; D gene uncertain. Germline V gives CDR1 SGHKS, CDR2 YYEKEE (reference sequence). CDR3 length: 14 amino acids. Trimming took 4 bases from V and 2 from J, leaving 12 bases between them. CDR3 in DNA: TGTGCCAGCAGCCTCGCGGTAGGGCAAGAGACCCAGTACTTC. This sequence encodes CASSLAVGQETQYF.

In the case of this clone: The same CDR3 can be traced to other DNA sequences in this sample. V usage is TRBV7-3 and J usage is TRBJ2-3; D unresolved. There are 13 residues in the CDR3. The germline V gene has CDR1 SGHTA and CDR2 FQGTGA. Trimming cost V 1 base and J 4 bases, with 6 bases left between them. CDR3 sequence: CASSLNRADTQYF. CDR3 nucleotides: TGTGCCAGCAGCTTAAATAGGGCAGATACGCAGTATTTT. Full variable domain (outside the CDR3, taken from reference TRBV7-3 and TRBJ2-3): GAGVSQTPSNKVTEKGKYVELRCDPISGHTALYWYRQSLGQGPEFLIYFQGTGAADDSGLPNDRFFAVRPEGSVSTLKIQRTERGDSAVYLCASSLNRADTQYFGPGTRLTVL.

The chain has TRBV7-2 and TRBJ2-7; no reliable D call. The CDR3 is made up of 15 amino acids. Germline values: CDR1 SGHTA, CDR2 FQGNSA. V was trimmed by 5 bases and J by 3 bases, leaving 17 bases between them. In nucleotides, the CDR3 is TGTGCCAGCAGCGTGACACCTACCGGAATCTACGAGCAGTACTTC. Translated, it gives CASSVTPTGIYEQYF.

V usage is TRBV19 and J usage is TRBJ1-2, with TRBD1 matching 7 bases. The CDR3 is 16 amino acids. V shed 5 bases, J shed 7 bases, and the junction held 16 bases outside the gene matches. The V gene's germline CDR1 is LNHDA and CDR2 SQIVND (reference sequence). CDR3 coding DNA: TGTGCCAGTAGTCTCCAACAGGGGATGGGGCCTAGTGGCTACACCTTC. Protein product: CASSLQQGMGPSGYTF.

The chain is built from TRBV7-2 and TRBJ2-5, with 7 bases fitting TRBD2. Trimming removed 5 bases from V and 7 bases from J; junction bases left unmatched: 4. Germline lookup yields CDR1 SGHTA and CDR2 FQGNSA. The CDR3 contains 12 residues. Here the CDR3 reads CASSAERGTQYF. DNA of the CDR3: TGTGCCAGCAGCGCGGAGCGGGGGACCCAGTACTTC. The full variable domain, with the rest looked up from reference TRBV7-2 and TRBJ2-5, is GAGVSQSPSNKVTEKGKDVELRCDPISGHTALYWYRQSLGQGLEFLIYFQGNSAPDKSGLPSDRFSAERTGGSVSTLTIQRTQQEDSAVYLCASSAERGTQYFGPGTRLLVL.

This chain connects TRBV6-5 to TRBJ2-7, with 11 bases fitting TRBD2. The CDR3 has 14 amino acids. Germline trimming cut 2 bases from V and 6 bases from J; bases unmatched to any gene: 3. Germline V lookup: CDR1 MNHEY, CDR2 SVGAGI. As DNA, the CDR3 is TGTGCCAGCAGTTACCTAGCGGGAGGTGGCGAGCAGTACTTC. As protein: CASSYLAGGGEQYF.

This chain joins TRBV28 and TRBJ2-1, with TRBD2 matching 8 bases. The V gene's germline CDR1 is MDHEN and CDR2 SYDVKM. The CDR3 loop spans 15 amino acids. The V and J ends lost 6 bases and 5 bases, in that order; junction bases with no gene match: 9. CDR3 nucleotide sequence: TGTGCCAGCAGCCCTACTAGCGGACCACACAATGAGCAGTTCTTC. It translates to CASSPTSGPHNEQFF.

The rearrangement uses TRBV30 and TRBJ1-1; no reliable D call. Germline CDR1 is GTSNPN and CDR2 is SVGIG (reference sequence). V was cut by 4 bases and J by 0 bases, with 9 bases left in between. This CDR3 has 13 residues. The CDR3 spells CAWKARMNTEAFF. CDR3 sequence (DNA): TGTGCCTGGAAGGCCAGAATGAACACTGAAGCTTTCTTT.

The rearrangement joins TRBV9 to TRBJ2-5; D is possibly TRBD1 (5 bases). V lost 1 base and J 4 bases, leaving 14 bases between the germline ends. Germline V gene data show CDR1 as SGDLS and CDR2 as YYNGEE. The CDR3 length is 15 residues. The CDR3: CASSVSFFDRETQYF. CDR3 bases: TGTGCCAGCAGCGTATCGTTCTTTGACAGAGAGACCCAGTACTTC.

The V call is TRBV19, the J call TRBJ1-3, with a weak D call TRBD1 (5 bases). The CDR3 is 15 residues long. V lost 7 bases to trimming and J lost 1 base, with 14 bases between them. Germline V gives CDR1 LNHDA, CDR2 SQIVND (reference sequence). CDR3 protein: CASTRRDPSGNTIYF. Written as DNA, the CDR3 is TGTGCCAGTACCCGCAGGGACCCTTCTGGAAACACCATATATTTT.

This clone was seen once. In the same sample, other DNA sequences code for this CDR3. The V and J genes are TRBV20-1 and TRBJ2-7, with D unresolved. Trimming stripped 3 bases from V and 4 bases from J, with 7 bases between. Germline V gene lookup returns CDR1 DFQATT and CDR2 SNEGSKA (reference sequence). This CDR3 region has 11 residues. CDR3 sequence reads: CSARSDYEQYF. The CDR3 nucleotides are TGCAGTGCTAGGAGCGATTACGAGCAGTACTTC.